This TCR beta chain is from a study of cytomegalovirus exposure and HLA in healthy donors. PCR primers comprised 60 Vbeta and 13 Jbeta primers. Sequencing was performed with immunoSEQ multiplex PCR; in TCRdb, only in-frame clones are kept and a portion is missing. The sample records fewer than 120,000 clones, approximately 82% being singletons. The CDR3 is 14 amino acids. V lost 10 bases and J lost 3; bases outside the gene matches: 4. Germline values: CDR1 ENHRY, CDR2 SYGVKD. This TCR was sampled from a man aged 25 to 40 in good health and CMV-seropositive. V usage is TRBV10-3 and J usage is TRBJ2-3, with 13 positions matching TRBD2. Material for sequencing was PBMCs. The CDR3 coding sequence is TGTGCCACCAGGACTAGCGGGGGTACAGATACGCAGTATTTT. As protein: CATRTSGGTDTQYF.